This T cell receptor (beta chain) appears in the sequencing data of a study of molecular identifiers for immune sequencing clone quantification. At the level of the study: Replicates split RNA from about 20,000 or 100,000 naive CD8 cells five ways, and the researchers sequenced four portions.

When naive CD8 T cells were sorted, they were gated as CD8+CD4-CCR7+CD45RA+. Study-wide results and caveats: Clones of above 20 RNA copies carried over 97% of effector molecules; in naive cells they carried under 1%.

This clonotype was counted a few times. Its antigen is unidentified. The CDR3 is 14 residues long. V was pared by 3 bases and J by 3 bases, with 11 bases between. Germline V gene data show CDR1 as SGHRS and CDR2 as YFSETQ. TCRdb passed the PCR reads through MiXCR, listing each CDR3 protein once. The table lists 35,000 or so distinct CDR3 sequences, approximately 17% of them singletons. The chain is built from TRBV5-1 and TRBJ2-3; no definite D call. The source is a human donor in good health. Some libraries in this study had Jurkat cell RNA spiked in. Sequencing input: naive CD8+ T cells from blood, with Jurkat cell RNA spiked in. Subset indicated: FACS-sorted CD8+CD4-CCR7+CD45RA+ naive T cells. Here the CDR3 DNA reads TGCGCCAGCAGCTCCTCGAGTACGACAGATACGCAGTATTTT. This translates into CASSSSSTTDTQYF.